This is a list of T cell receptor beta chains from one sample in a study of blood T cell repertoires in COVID-19. Assay used: immunoSEQ multiplex PCR; TCRdb lists only in-frame clones, some missing. The table has 30,000 to 35,000 clones, approximately 93% seen once. Source material: peripheral blood. The receptors come from a human donor in a cohort sampled during active COVID-19. CDR3s include the opening cysteine and the closing phenylalanine or tryptophan. The D gene is left open where the match is weak. The size field is filled for only some rows; it gives once, few, many or a size class.

clone_size	v_call	d_call	j_call	cdr3_aa	cdr3_nt
-	TRBV10-3	TRBD2	TRBJ2-3	CAISDRGRATDTQYF	TGTGCCATCAGTGATCGGGGGAGGGCCACAGATACGCAGTATTTT
-	TRBV7-7	TRBD2	TRBJ2-5	CASSPGPPGLAKDETQYF	TGTGCCAGCAGCCCAGGCCCGCCGGGACTAGCGAAGGATGAAACCCAGTACTTC
-	TRBV6-4	-	TRBJ2-3	CASSDSVVGGPTDTQYF	TGTGCCAGCAGTGACTCCGTAGTGGGGGGGCCGACAGATACGCAGTATTTT
-	TRBV9	TRBD2	TRBJ2-1	CASMAPGGGTSGYNEQFF	TGTGCCAGCATGGCCCCCGGGGGCGGGACTAGCGGTTACAATGAGCAGTTCTTC
-	TRBV11-2	TRBD1	TRBJ1-2	CASSSLRTGAPYGYTF	TGTGCCAGCAGCTCTCTAAGGACAGGGGCCCCCTATGGCTACACCTTC
-	TRBV7-6	-	TRBJ1-6	CASSLRGGNSPLHF	TGTGCCAGCAGCTTACGGGGAGGGAATTCACCCCTCCACTTT
once	TRBV19	-	TRBJ1-4	CASRSTGTTEKLFF	TGTGCCAGTAGAAGCACAGGTACTACTGAAAAACTGTTTTTT
-	TRBV12-1	-	TRBJ2-1	CASSWPSTGAKYNEQFF	TGTGCCAGCAGCTGGCCGTCGACAGGCGCCAAATACAATGAGCAGTTCTTC
-	TRBV10-2	TRBD2	TRBJ2-2	CASSEDRGGGNTGELFF	TGCGCCAGCAGTGAGGATCGCGGGGGAGGGAACACCGGGGAGCTGTTTTTT
-	TRBV7-2	-	TRBJ1-3	CASSFTVPSSGNTIYF	TGTGCCAGCAGCTTTACTGTCCCTAGCTCTGGAAACACCATATATTTT
-	TRBV30	TRBD2	TRBJ2-5	CAWKLAGLAGEETQYF	TGTGCCTGGAAACTAGCGGGACTAGCGGGCGAAGAGACCCAGTACTTC
-	TRBV12-3/TRBV12-4	-	TRBJ1-1	CASSFLADTEAFF	TGTGCCAGCAGTTTTTTGGCGGACACTGAAGCTTTCTTT
once	TRBV29-1	-	TRBJ1-1	CSGGGDTEAFF	TGCAGCGGAGGGGGAGACACTGAAGCTTTCTTT
-	TRBV7-2	TRBD2	TRBJ2-7	CASSRTSGAYEQYF	TGTGCCAGCAGCCGGACTAGCGGAGCCTACGAGCAGTACTTC
-	TRBV6-4	-	TRBJ1-2	CASSDGPGANYGYTF	TGTGCCAGCAGTGACGGCCCCGGAGCTAACTATGGCTACACCTTC
-	TRBV28	TRBD1	TRBJ2-7	CASRRTGGYSYEQYF	TGTGCCAGCAGGAGGACAGGGGGTTACTCCTACGAGCAGTACTTC
once	TRBV3-1/TRBV3-2	-	TRBJ2-2	CASSQTVYTGELFF	TGTGCCAGCAGCCAGACAGTATACACCGGGGAGCTGTTTTTT
-	TRBV7-9	-	TRBJ2-3	CASSPYYEGDTQYF	TGTGCCAGCAGCCCTTATTACGAGGGAGATACGCAGTATTTT
-	TRBV4-2	-	TRBJ1-4	CASSQDLSEKLFF	TGTGCCAGCAGCCAAGATCTGAGTGAAAAACTGTTTTTT
-	TRBV7-9	-	TRBJ2-7	CASSNRQVDEQYF	TGTGCCAGCAGCAACCGACAGGTCGACGAGCAGTACTTC
-	TRBV4-2	-	TRBJ2-1	CASSRQLYNEQFF	TGTGCCAGCAGCAGACAGTTGTACAATGAGCAGTTCTTC
-	TRBV7-6	TRBD2	TRBJ2-2	CASISAGGTTGELFF	TGTGCCAGCATTTCGGCGGGGGGGACCACCGGGGAGCTGTTTTTT
-	TRBV5-1	-	TRBJ2-7	CASSPPSYEQYF	TGCGCCAGCAGCCCCCCGAGCTACGAGCAGTACTTC
once	TRBV28	TRBD2	TRBJ2-4	CASSRSGTAKNIQYF	TGTGCCAGCAGTCGGAGCGGGACGGCCAAAAACATTCAGTACTTC
-	TRBV5-4	-	TRBJ2-1	CASSHGNYNEQFF	TGTGCCAGCAGCCACGGGAATTACAATGAGCAGTTCTTC
-	TRBV7-3	TRBD1	TRBJ1-1	CASSFTGGTEAFF	TGTGCCAGCAGCTTTACAGGGGGCACTGAAGCTTTCTTT
-	TRBV3-1/TRBV3-2	TRBD1	TRBJ1-2	CASSSRDRATNYGYTF	TGTGCCAGCAGTAGTCGGGACAGGGCTACTAACTATGGCTACACCTTC
-	TRBV28	TRBD1	TRBJ1-2	CASSLLQGQGFYGYTF	TGCGCCAGCAGTTTACTTCAGGGACAGGGTTTCTATGGCTACACCTTC
-	TRBV2	-	TRBJ1-6	CASSETMTTNSYNSPLHF	TGTGCCAGCAGTGAAACTATGACTACAAACTCCTATAATTCACCCCTCCACTTT
-	TRBV11-2	-	TRBJ2-7	CASSQDRSPGEQYF	TGTGCCAGCAGCCAGGACAGAAGTCCCGGGGAGCAGTACTTC
-	TRBV6-1	-	TRBJ1-2	CASSEASGYGYTF	TGTGCCAGCAGTGAAGCTAGCGGTTATGGCTACACCTTC
-	TRBV19	-	TRBJ1-1	CASSINERGLNTEAFF	TGTGCCAGTAGTATTAACGAGCGGGGCTTGAACACTGAAGCTTTCTTT
-	TRBV5-1	-	TRBJ1-5	CASSVTDSSNQPQHF	TGCGCCAGCAGCGTAACGGACAGTAGCAATCAGCCCCAGCATTTT
-	TRBV10-1	-	TRBJ1-1	CASSESGRSTEAFF	TGCGCCAGCAGTGAGTCGGGGAGAAGCACTGAAGCTTTCTTT
-	TRBV5-5	TRBD1	TRBJ2-5	CASSLVGQGGRVQYF	TGTGCCAGCAGCTTGGTGGGACAGGGGGGTCGCGTCCAGTACTTC
once	TRBV6-6	-	TRBJ1-6	CASSQLARSRGSPLHF	TGTGCCAGCAGCCAGCTGGCCCGCTCCAGAGGTTCACCCCTCCACTTT
once	TRBV6-6	TRBD1	TRBJ1-2	CASSYEGQGLQGYTF	TGTGCCAGCAGTTACGAGGGACAGGGATTACAGGGCTACACCTTC
-	TRBV18	TRBD1	TRBJ1-1	CASSPARGQTGTEAFF	TGTGCCAGCTCACCGGCCAGGGGGCAAACGGGCACTGAAGCTTTCTTT
-	TRBV9	-	TRBJ2-1	CASSVPPGQSYNEQFF	TGTGCCAGCAGCGTACCCCCCGGACAGAGTTACAATGAGCAGTTCTTC
-	TRBV5-1	TRBD2	TRBJ2-1	CASSLWIAGVKDNEQFF	TGCGCCAGCAGCTTGTGGATAGCGGGAGTTAAGGACAATGAGCAGTTCTTC
-	TRBV6-5	-	TRBJ1-2	CASSYFTGFYGYTF	TGTGCCAGCAGTTACTTTACAGGGTTCTATGGCTACACCTTC
-	TRBV5-4	-	TRBJ1-1	CASSLSFGGATEAFF	TGTGCCAGCAGCTTGTCCTTCGGGGGAGCCACTGAAGCTTTCTTT
-	TRBV29-1	TRBD2	TRBJ2-1	CSVDGTSYGGPNEQFF	TGCAGCGTTGACGGGACTAGCTACGGAGGCCCCAATGAGCAGTTCTTC
-	TRBV7-9	TRBD1	TRBJ1-1	CASSSDRDMNTEAFF	TGTGCCAGCAGCTCGGACAGGGATATGAACACTGAAGCTTTCTTT
-	TRBV10-1	-	TRBJ2-1	CASSESGGDNEQFF	TGCGCCAGCAGTGAGTCAGGAGGGGACAATGAGCAGTTCTTC
-	TRBV9	-	TRBJ2-1	CASSVASSEYNEQFF	TGTGCCAGCAGCGTAGCGTCTAGCGAGTACAATGAGCAGTTCTTC
-	TRBV18	-	TRBJ2-2	CASSRNRLFTKDTGELFF	TGTGCCAGCTCACGAAACCGACTCTTTACTAAGGACACCGGGGAGCTGTTTTTT
-	TRBV6-5	TRBD1	TRBJ1-1	CASRDRGPTEAFF	TGTGCCAGCAGGGACAGGGGGCCCACTGAAGCTTTCTTT
-	TRBV19	TRBD1	TRBJ2-2	CASTLLRDREGLGKTGELFF	TGTGCCAGTACCCTACTCCGGGACAGGGAAGGTTTGGGGAAAACCGGGGAGCTGTTTTTT
-	TRBV6-5	TRBD2	TRBJ2-5	CASSYITSGEETQYF	TGTGCCAGCAGTTACATCACTAGCGGCGAAGAGACCCAGTACTTC
-	TRBV4-1	-	TRBJ2-7	CASSPQAFREITYEQYF	TGCGCCAGCAGCCCACAGGCATTCAGGGAAATCACCTACGAGCAGTACTTC
-	TRBV10-2	TRBD1	TRBJ1-1	CASREFGTGNTEAFF	TGCGCCAGCAGAGAATTTGGGACAGGGAACACTGAAGCTTTCTTT